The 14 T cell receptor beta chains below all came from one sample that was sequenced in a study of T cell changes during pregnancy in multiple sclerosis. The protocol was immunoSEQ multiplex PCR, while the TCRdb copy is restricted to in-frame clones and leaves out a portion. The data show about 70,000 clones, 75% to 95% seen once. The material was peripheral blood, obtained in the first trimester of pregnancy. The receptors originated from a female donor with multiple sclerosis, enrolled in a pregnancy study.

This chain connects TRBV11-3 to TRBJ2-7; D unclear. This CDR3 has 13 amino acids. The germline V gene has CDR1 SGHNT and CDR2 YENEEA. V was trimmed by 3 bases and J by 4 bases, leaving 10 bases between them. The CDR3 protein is CASSLDSRYEQYF. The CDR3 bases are TGTGCCAGCAGCTTGGATTCGCGGTACGAGCAGTACTTC.

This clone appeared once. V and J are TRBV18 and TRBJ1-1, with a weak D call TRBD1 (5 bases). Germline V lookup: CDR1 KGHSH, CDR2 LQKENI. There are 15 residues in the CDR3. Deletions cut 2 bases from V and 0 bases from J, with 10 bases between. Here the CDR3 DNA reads TGTGCCAGCTCACCAGGGGGGACGTTGAACACTGAAGCTTTCTTT. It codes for CASSPGGTLNTEAFF.

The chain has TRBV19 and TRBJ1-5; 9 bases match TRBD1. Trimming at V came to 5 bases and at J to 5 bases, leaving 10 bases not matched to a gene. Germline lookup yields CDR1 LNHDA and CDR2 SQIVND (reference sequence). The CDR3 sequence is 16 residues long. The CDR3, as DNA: TGTGCCAGTAGTTACATACAGGGGGCTGGTCATCAGCCCCAGCATTTT. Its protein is CASSYIQGAGHQPQHF.

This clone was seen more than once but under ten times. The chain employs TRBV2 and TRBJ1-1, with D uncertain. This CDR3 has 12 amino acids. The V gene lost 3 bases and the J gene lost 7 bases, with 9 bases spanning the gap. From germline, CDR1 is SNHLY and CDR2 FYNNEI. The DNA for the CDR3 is TGTGCCAGCAGTGAGGGTGGCGGTGAAGCTTTCTTT. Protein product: CASSEGGGEAFF.

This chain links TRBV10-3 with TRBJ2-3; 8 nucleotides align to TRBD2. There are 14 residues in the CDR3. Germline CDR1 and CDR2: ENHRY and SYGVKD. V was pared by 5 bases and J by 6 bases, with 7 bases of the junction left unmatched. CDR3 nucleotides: TGTGCCATCAGTCGGGGGGGAGCGGTGGATACGCAGTATTTT. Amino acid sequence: CAISRGGAVDTQYF.

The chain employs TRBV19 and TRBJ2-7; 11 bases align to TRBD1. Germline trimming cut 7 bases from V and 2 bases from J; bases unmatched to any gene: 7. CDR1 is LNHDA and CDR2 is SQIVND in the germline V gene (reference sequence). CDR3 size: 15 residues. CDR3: CASNTGTGGAYEQYF. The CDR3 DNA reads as TGTGCCAGTAACACCGGGACAGGGGGTGCCTACGAGCAGTACTTC.

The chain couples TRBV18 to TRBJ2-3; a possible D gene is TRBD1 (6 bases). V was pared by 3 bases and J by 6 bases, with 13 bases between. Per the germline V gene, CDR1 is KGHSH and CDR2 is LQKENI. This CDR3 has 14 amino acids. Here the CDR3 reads CASSPGQGWDTQYF. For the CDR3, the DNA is TGTGCCAGCTCACCCGGGCAGGGGTGGGATACGCAGTATTTT. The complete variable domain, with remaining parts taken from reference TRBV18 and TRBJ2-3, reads NAGVMQNPRHLVRRRGQEARLRCSPMKGHSHVYWYRQLPEEGLKFMVYLQKENIIDESGMPKERFSAEFPKEGPSILRIQQVVRGDSAAYFCASSPGQGWDTQYFGPGTRLTVL.

In DNA, the CDR3 is TGTGCCAGTAGTAAGACAGCGAACACTGAAGCTTTCTTT. Its translation: CASSKTANTEAFF. The chain recombines TRBV19 with TRBJ1-1, with D perhaps TRBD1 (5 bases). The CDR3 is 13 amino acids. V lost 4 bases, J lost 1 base, and 7 bases lay in between. Germline V gene lookup returns CDR1 LNHDA and CDR2 SQIVND (reference sequence).

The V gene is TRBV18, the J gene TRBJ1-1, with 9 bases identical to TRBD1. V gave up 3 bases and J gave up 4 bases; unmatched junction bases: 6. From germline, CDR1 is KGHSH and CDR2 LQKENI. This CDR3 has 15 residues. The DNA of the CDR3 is TGTGCCAGCTCACCGTGGGGACAGGGAAGCACTGAAGCTTTCTTT. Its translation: CASSPWGQGSTEAFF.

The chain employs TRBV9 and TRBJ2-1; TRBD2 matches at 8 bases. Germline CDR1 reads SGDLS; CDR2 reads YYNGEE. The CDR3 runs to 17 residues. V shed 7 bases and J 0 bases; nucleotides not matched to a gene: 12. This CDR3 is CASSGEGSGSSYNEQFF. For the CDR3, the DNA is TGTGCCAGCTCGGGGGAGGGAAGCGGGAGCTCCTACAATGAGCAGTTCTTC.

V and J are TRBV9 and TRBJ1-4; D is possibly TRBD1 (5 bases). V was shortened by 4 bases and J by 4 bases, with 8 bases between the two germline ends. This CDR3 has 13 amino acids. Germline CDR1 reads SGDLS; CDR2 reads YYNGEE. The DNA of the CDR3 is TGTGCCAGCAGCCCGGGGGGTAATGAAAAACTGTTTTTT. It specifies CASSPGGNEKLFF.

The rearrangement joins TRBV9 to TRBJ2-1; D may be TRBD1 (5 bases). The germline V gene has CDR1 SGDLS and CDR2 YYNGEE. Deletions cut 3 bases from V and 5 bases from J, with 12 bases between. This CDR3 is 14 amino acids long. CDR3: CASSATDTHNEQFF. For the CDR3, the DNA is TGTGCCAGCAGCGCAACGGACACCCACAATGAGCAGTTCTTC.

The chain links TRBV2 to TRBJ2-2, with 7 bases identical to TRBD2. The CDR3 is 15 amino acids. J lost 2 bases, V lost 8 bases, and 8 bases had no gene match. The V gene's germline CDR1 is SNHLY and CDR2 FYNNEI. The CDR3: CASSVLAVNTGELFF. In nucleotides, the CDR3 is TGTGCCAGCTCTGTCCTAGCGGTAAACACCGGGGAGCTGTTTTTT.

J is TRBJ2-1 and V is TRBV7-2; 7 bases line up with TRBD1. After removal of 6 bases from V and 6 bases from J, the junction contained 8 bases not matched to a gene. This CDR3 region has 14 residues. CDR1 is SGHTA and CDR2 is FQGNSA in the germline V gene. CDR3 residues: CASSYRTGTNEQFF. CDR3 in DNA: TGTGCCAGCAGTTATCGGACAGGTACCAATGAGCAGTTCTTC. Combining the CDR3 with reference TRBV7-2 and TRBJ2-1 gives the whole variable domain GAGVSQSPSNKVTEKGKDVELRCDPISGHTALYWYRQSLGQGLEFLIYFQGNSAPDKSGLPSDRFSAERTGGSVSTLTIQRTQQEDSAVYLCASSYRTGTNEQFFGPGTRLTVL.